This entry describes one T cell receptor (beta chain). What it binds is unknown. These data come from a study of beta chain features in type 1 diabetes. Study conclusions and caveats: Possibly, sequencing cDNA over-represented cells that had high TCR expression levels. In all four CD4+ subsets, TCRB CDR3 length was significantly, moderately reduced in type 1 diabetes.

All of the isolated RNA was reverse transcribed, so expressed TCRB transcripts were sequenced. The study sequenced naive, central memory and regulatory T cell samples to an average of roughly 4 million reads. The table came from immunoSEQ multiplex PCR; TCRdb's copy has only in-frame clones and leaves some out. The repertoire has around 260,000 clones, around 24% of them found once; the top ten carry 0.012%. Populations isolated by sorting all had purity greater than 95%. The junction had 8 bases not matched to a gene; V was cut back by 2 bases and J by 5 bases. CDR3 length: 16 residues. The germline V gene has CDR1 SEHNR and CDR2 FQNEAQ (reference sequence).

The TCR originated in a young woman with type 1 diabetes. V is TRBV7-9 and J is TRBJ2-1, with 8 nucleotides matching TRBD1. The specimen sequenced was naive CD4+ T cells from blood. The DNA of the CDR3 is TGTGCCAGCAGCTTATTACCGGGACAGGAGAACAATGAGCAGTTCTTC. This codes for CASSLLPGQENNEQFF.